Listed below are T cell receptor beta chains from one sample, sequenced in a study of beta chain features in type 1 diabetes. Sequencing used immunoSEQ multiplex PCR; TCRdb keeps in-frame clones, though not all of them. The repertoire includes a few hundred thousand clones, about 15% of them detected once, and 0.019% sits in the top ten. Sequenced: naive CD4+ T cells from blood. These receptor sequences come from a woman aged 18-35 years in good health. CDR3s include the opening cysteine and the closing phenylalanine or tryptophan. A D gene is named only where the DNA matches it firmly. Part of the rows lack a size; the others show once, few, many or a class for expanded clones.

>11|TRBJ2-7|few|TRBD2|TRBV29-1
TGCAGCGTTGGACTAGCAACCGAGCAGTACTTC
CSVGLATEQYF
>14|TRBJ1-5|few|.|TRBV27
TGTGCCAGCAGTTTATCGGAGGGTAGGGAGCCCCAGCATTTT
CASSLSEGREPQHF
>15|TRBJ1-1|few|.|TRBV4-2
TGTGCCAGCAGCCATGGCGGGGGAGAGAACACTGAAGCTTTCTTT
CASSHGGGENTEAFF
>16|TRBJ2-5|few|TRBD2|TRBV23-1
TGCGCCAGCAGTCGGGTGACTAGCGACCTCCAAGAGACCCAGTACTTC
CASSRVTSDLQETQYF
>13|TRBJ1-2|.|.|TRBV18
TGTGCCAGCTCACCACCCTTCGGTAATGGCTACACCTTC
CASSPPFGNGYTF
>13|TRBJ2-1|.|.|TRBV19
TGTGCCAGTAGGCCTGGCCACCTCGAGGTGCAGTTCTTC
CASRPGHLEVQFF
>13|TRBJ2-1|.|TRBD1|TRBV6-1
TGTGCCAGCAATAACAGGGGCTACAATGAGCAGTTCTTC
CASNNRGYNEQFF
>19|TRBJ2-4|.|TRBD2|TRBV30
TGTGCCTGGAGTGGGGGACTAGCGGGGACGAAATTAGCCAAAAACATTCAGTACTTC
CAWSGGLAGTKLAKNIQYF
>15|TRBJ2-7|few|TRBD1|TRBV7-2
TGTGCCAGCAGCTTAGAATACAGGGGGAACTACGAGCAGTACTTC
CASSLEYRGNYEQYF
>16|TRBJ1-4|few|.|TRBV23-1
TGCGCCAGCAGTCAATCGGCAGTTAGCTTCAAGGAAAAACTGTTTTTT
CASSQSAVSFKEKLFF
>14|TRBJ2-2|few|TRBD2|TRBV29-1
TGCAGCGTTATTGTGGCGGGAGGATACGGGGAGCTGTTTTTT
CSVIVAGGYGELFF
>14|TRBJ1-1|few|.|TRBV4-3
TGCGCCAGCAGCCTCGCCCGGTCGGGCACTGAAGCTTTCTTT
CASSLARSGTEAFF
>12|TRBJ1-1|.|.|TRBV28
TGTGCCAGTATCAGGGTGAACACTGAAGCTTTCTTT
CASIRVNTEAFF
>15|TRBJ2-7|.|TRBD2|TRBV7-9
TGTGCCAGCAGAAGACAGGCGGGAGGCTCCTACGAGCAGTACTTC
CASRRQAGGSYEQYF
>13|TRBJ2-7|.|TRBD1|TRBV2
TGTGCCAGCAGCCTGGGACAGAACTACGAGCAGTACTTC
CASSLGQNYEQYF
>16|TRBJ1-5|.|.|TRBV28
TGTGCCAGCGTTTCCACGCCGGGGATGAACAATCAGCCCCAGCATTTT
CASVSTPGMNNQPQHF
>15|TRBJ2-7|few|TRBD2|TRBV2
TGTGCCAGCAGTTCCACTAGCGGGAGGTGGGGCGAGCAGTACTTC
CASSSTSGRWGEQYF
>14|TRBJ2-1|once|.|TRBV18
TGTGCCAGCTCACTTAGCGGAAGCTACAATGAGCAGTTCTTC
CASSLSGSYNEQFF
>19|TRBJ2-6|.|TRBD2|TRBV4-2
TGTGCCAGCAGCCCGTTGGGACTAGCGGGAGTAACTGGGGCCAACGTCCTGACTTTC
CASSPLGLAGVTGANVLTF
>17|TRBJ2-1|.|TRBD2|TRBV9
TGTGCCAGCACCCAGACACCGGGACTAGCGGGAGGCAATGAGCAGTTCTTC
CASTQTPGLAGGNEQFF
>15|TRBJ1-2|few|.|TRBV18
TGTGCCAGCTCACCGTCGACAACGTATGACTATGGCTACACCTTC
CASSPSTTYDYGYTF
>11|TRBJ1-6|few|.|TRBV30
TGTGCCTGGAGTGCAAATTCACCCCTCCACTTT
CAWSANSPLHF
>13|TRBJ2-7|.|.|TRBV28
TGTGCCAGCAGTCCGGGGACTCACTACGAGCAGTACTTC
CASSPGTHYEQYF
>17|TRBJ2-2|.|TRBD2|TRBV15
TGTGCCACCAGCAGAGGACCCCCTAGCGGGAACACCGGGGAGCTGTTTTTT
CATSRGPPSGNTGELFF
>16|TRBJ1-2|few|.|TRBV30
TGTGCCTGGAGTAAACGAAGACAGATGATTAACTATGGCTACACCTTC
CAWSKRRQMINYGYTF
>15|TRBJ2-7|.|TRBD2|TRBV29-1
TGCAGCGTTGACGGGGGTACTAGCGGGAGCCGCGAGCAGTACTTC
CSVDGGTSGSREQYF
>14|TRBJ2-7|.|TRBD1|TRBV5-6
TGTGCCAGCAGCGGGGACAGACCCGACTACGAGCAGTACTTC
CASSGDRPDYEQYF